Following are 28 T cell receptor beta chains from one sample sequenced in a study of spatial heterogeneity in lung cancer. MiXCR was run by TCRdb on the 5' RACE reads, yielding one entry per CDR3 protein. This table holds about 7,900 distinct CDR3 sequences, 4.5% found once. Time point meaning: sample taken at primary tumor resection. Source: PBMCs, taken at surgery. Every receptor here comes from a male donor with early-stage non-small cell lung cancer.

In this sample, this clonotype turned up many times. The V and J genes are TRBV11-2 and TRBJ1-1; 9 nucleotides agree with TRBD1. Germline V CDR1 and CDR2: SGHAT, FQNNGV. The CDR3 runs to 14 residues. V was clipped by 5 bases and J by 10 bases; unmatched bases: 11. DNA of the CDR3: TGTGCCAGCAGCCGGGACAGGGCGAGTGGCAGAGCTTTCTTT. This encodes CASSRDRASGRAFF.

This clonotype is medium-sized (0.01 to 0.1%) by share. CDR3 sequence: CASSLAAGGSQPQHF. DNA for the CDR3: TGTGCCAGCAGCTTAGCAGCAGGAGGCAGTCAGCCCCAGCATTTT. The chain joins TRBV7-2 to TRBJ1-5; D ambiguous. The germline gives CDR1 SGHTA, CDR2 FQGNSA. V was trimmed by 0 bases and J by 6 bases, leaving 12 bases between them. The CDR3 extends over 15 amino acids.

The chain employs TRBV6-1 and TRBJ1-5; D gene uncertain. V was pared by 5 bases and J by 0 bases, with 14 bases between. The CDR3 contains 16 residues. CDR1 is MNHNS and CDR2 is SASEGT in the germline V gene. The CDR3 DNA sequence: TGTGCCAGCAGTAACCCACGGACTTATAGCAATCAGCCCCAGCATTTT. Translated, it gives CASSNPRTYSNQPQHF.

In this sample, this clonotype turned up a few times. The V call is TRBV11-2, the J call TRBJ2-3; perhaps TRBD1 as D (6 bases). Trimming removed 5 bases at V and 3 bases at J, with 15 bases between. Germline assignment: CDR1 SGHAT and CDR2 FQNNGV. The CDR3 is 15 residues long. The CDR3: CASSVYRVETDTQYF. CDR3 sequence (DNA): TGTGCCAGCAGCGTATACAGGGTAGAGACAGATACGCAGTATTTT.

Many counts were recorded for this clonotype. This chain uses TRBV7-9 with TRBJ1-2; D is possibly TRBD1 (5 bases). The germline V and J ends were trimmed by 3 bases and 4 bases, with 6 bases remaining between them. Germline-derived CDR1 and CDR2 are SEHNR and FQNEAQ (reference sequence). This CDR3 region has 12 residues. This CDR3 reads CASSLGLYGYTF. The CDR3 region has the DNA TGTGCCAGCAGCTTGGGGCTCTATGGCTACACCTTC.

The CDR3 reads CASNQGHNEQFF. In nucleotides, the CDR3 is TGTGCCAGCAACCAGGGCCACAATGAGCAGTTCTTC. The chain employs TRBV2 and TRBJ2-1, with D maybe TRBD1 (5 bases). This CDR3 has 12 amino acids. CDR1 and CDR2 (germline): SNHLY, FYNNEI. V was shortened by 7 bases and J by 5 bases, with 9 bases between the two germline ends.

This clonotype was found many times. The V and J genes are TRBV28 and TRBJ2-7; TRBD2 matches at 7 bases. The junction had 13 bases not matched to a gene; V was cut back by 7 bases and J by 4 bases. Germline V gene data show CDR1 as MDHEN and CDR2 as SYDVKM. The CDR3 extends over 15 amino acids. CDR3 protein: CASKGWREFHYEQYV. For the CDR3, the DNA is TGTGCCAGCAAGGGGTGGCGGGAGTTTCATTACGAGCAGTACGTC.

This clonotype appeared many times. The chain uses TRBV28 and TRBJ1-6, with 8 bases fitting TRBD1. Germline V gives CDR1 MDHEN, CDR2 SYDVKM. V gave up 2 bases and J gave up 0 bases; unmatched junction bases: 6. This CDR3 contains 18 residues. CDR3 loop: CASSLSRGLGSYNSPLHF. The CDR3 DNA reads TGTGCCAGCAGTTTAAGCAGGGGGCTGGGCTCCTATAATTCACCCCTCCACTTT.

This clonotype was detected many times. The V gene is TRBV2, the J gene TRBJ2-7; possible D gene TRBD1, 6 bases. The V gene's germline CDR1 is SNHLY and CDR2 FYNNEI. The length of the CDR3 is 14 residues. The V gene lost 6 bases and the J gene lost 7 bases, with 19 bases spanning the gap. The CDR3 DNA is TGTGCCAGCAGAGTGGACAGACCCCCGGGGGAGCAGTACGTC. Residues: CASRVDRPPGEQYV.

This clonotype was detected ten times or more. CDR3 sequence: CASSLGWTSNQPQHF. The CDR3 DNA reads as TGTGCCAGCAGTTTGGGATGGACGTCCAATCAGCCCCAGCATTTT. The chain uses TRBV28 and TRBJ1-5; no clear D. The CDR3 is 15 residues long. Trimming took 3 bases from V and 3 from J, leaving 12 bases between them. CDR1 is MDHEN, CDR2 SYDVKM, per germline.

Many counts were recorded for this clonotype. V is TRBV6-1 and J is TRBJ1-1; tentative D call: TRBD1 (6 bases). Germline CDR1 MNHNS, CDR2 SASEGT. Trimming shortened V by 6 bases and J by 2 bases, and 16 bases separated the two germline ends. The CDR3 runs to 15 residues. The CDR3 sequence is CASRFPTGYNTEAFF. In nucleotides, the CDR3 is TGTGCCAGCAGGTTCCCTACAGGGTATAACACTGAAGCTTTCTTT.

By frequency in the sample, this clonotype is medium-sized. J is TRBJ2-3 and V is TRBV7-9; unclear D gene. Germline CDR1 is SEHNR and CDR2 is FQNEAQ (reference sequence). Trimming stripped 2 bases from V and 6 bases from J, with 6 bases between. The CDR3 runs 12 residues. The CDR3 loop is CASSLQMDTQYF. In nucleotides, the CDR3 is TGTGCCAGCAGCTTACAAATGGATACGCAGTATTTT. Combining the CDR3 with reference TRBV7-9 and TRBJ2-3 gives the whole variable domain DTGVSQNPRHKITKRGQNVTFRCDPISEHNRLYWYRQTLGQGPEFLTYFQNEAQLEKSRLLSDRFSAERPKGSFSTLEIQRTEQGDSAMYLCASSLQMDTQYFGPGTRLTVL.

Within the sample, this clonotype is medium-sized. V gene TRBV7-2 combines with J gene TRBJ2-3; maybe TRBD1 (6 bases). Trimming shortened V by 4 bases and J by 1 base, and 18 bases separated the two germline ends. The CDR3 loop spans 17 amino acids. Germline V gene sequence: CDR1 SGHTA, CDR2 FQGNSA. The CDR3 sequence: CASSSAPRTVGTDTQYF. The DNA of the CDR3 is TGTGCCAGCAGCTCTGCCCCCCGGACAGTTGGCACAGATACGCAGTATTTT.

This clonotype was found a few times. J is TRBJ2-3 and V is TRBV15; no reliable D call. Germline values: CDR1 LNHNV, CDR2 YYDKDF (reference sequence). Trimming removed 1 base from V and 5 bases from J, with 4 bases in between. The CDR3 totals 12 residues. CDR3 coding DNA: TGTGCCACCAGCAGAGGGGTAGATACGCAGTATTTT. Translated: CATSRGVDTQYF.

This clonotype is labeled as medium-sized. The chain employs TRBV2 and TRBJ2-1, with D possibly TRBD1 on 5 matching bases. This CDR3 is built from 13 residues. Trimming took off 4 bases at V and 3 bases at J, with 7 bases between the two ends. The germline CDR1 and CDR2 sequences are SNHLY and FYNNEI. CDR3 residues: CASSGQLYNEQFF. The CDR3 DNA reads TGTGCCAGCAGTGGACAGCTCTACAATGAGCAGTTCTTC.

Only a few counts were recorded for this clonotype. V usage is TRBV12-3 or TRBV12-4 and J usage is TRBJ2-7; D may be TRBD1 (6 bases). V was shortened by 5 bases and J by 6 bases, with 14 bases between the two germline ends. CDR3 length: 13 amino acids. The CDR3 region has the DNA TGTGCCAGCAGTCTAAAACAGGGATCCGAGCAGTACGTC. Encoded protein: CASSLKQGSEQYV.

This clonotype has a count of ten or more. The rearrangement links TRBV10-3 to TRBJ2-7; D might be TRBD2 (6 bases). The ends were cut back, 6 bases at V and 2 bases at J, with 17 bases in the middle. The CDR3 covers 15 residues. Germline CDR1 is ENHRY and CDR2 is SYGVKD. Here the CDR3 DNA reads TGTGCCATCAGAGGGGACGGAGGGCCCCCCTACGAGCAGTACGTC. This codes for CAIRGDGGPPYEQYV.

In its sample, this clonotype was seen many times. V is TRBV29-1 and J is TRBJ2-7, with 8 bases matching TRBD1. Germline CDR1 is SQVTM and CDR2 is ANQGSEA. Trimming removed 7 bases from V and 6 bases from J; junction bases left unmatched: 11. The CDR3 runs 13 residues. CDR3 sequence: CSASGTGFGEQYF. The CDR3, as DNA: TGCAGCGCTTCCGGGACAGGATTTGGCGAGCAGTACTTC.

This clonotype was seen ten or more times. J is TRBJ1-6 and V is TRBV3-1; D call uncertain. V was trimmed by 0 bases and J by 7 bases, leaving 7 bases between them. The germline V gene has CDR1 LGHDT and CDR2 YNNKEL (reference sequence). This CDR3 has 14 amino acids. The CDR3 nucleotides read TGTGCCAGCAGCCAAGACGGTAGCAATTCACCCCTCCACTTT. Translated: CASSQDGSNSPLHF. Using reference TRBV3-1 and TRBJ1-6 for the parts outside the CDR3, the full variable domain is DTAVSQTPKYLVTQMGNDKSIKCEQNLGHDTMYWYKQDSKKFLKIMFSYNNKELIINETVPNRFSPKSPDKAHLNLHINSLELGDSAVYFCASSQDGSNSPLHFGNGTRLTVT.

The sample holds many counts of this clonotype. The chain has TRBV6-2 or TRBV6-3 and TRBJ1-6; 9 nucleotides agree with TRBD1. The V gene end was trimmed by 6 bases and the J gene end by 5 bases; junction bases not matched to a gene: 8. The CDR3 covers 16 residues. Germline V gives CDR1 MNHEY, CDR2 SVGEGT. The CDR3 DNA sequence: TGTGCCAGCAGCTACGACTGGGACAGGGATAATTCACCCCTCCACTTT. Residues: CASSYDWDRDNSPLHF.

The chain has TRBV12-3 or TRBV12-4 and TRBJ1-3; 10 nucleotides agree with TRBD1. The ends lost 5 bases at V and 2 bases at J; junction bases unmatched: 6. The CDR3 consists of 16 residues. CDR3 in DNA: TGTGCCAGCAGTAGTAGGGACAGGGGCACTGGAAACACCATATATTTT. It yields the protein CASSSRDRGTGNTIYF.

This clonotype was observed many times. The chain recombines TRBV7-9 with TRBJ2-2, with D possibly matching TRBD1 (6 bases). Per the germline V gene, CDR1 is SEHNR and CDR2 is FQNEAQ (reference sequence). The CDR3 consists of 13 residues. Trimming stripped 6 bases from V and 6 bases from J, with 11 bases between. Written as DNA, the CDR3 is TGTGCCAGCAGTTTCGGGACACCCGGGGAGCTGTTTTTT. Its protein product is CASSFGTPGELFF.

This clonotype was seen a few times. The J gene is TRBJ2-1, the V gene TRBV2; D is uncertain. Germline V CDR1 and CDR2: SNHLY, FYNNEI. The CDR3 sequence is 15 residues long. The V and J ends lost 2 bases and 5 bases respectively, with 13 bases between them. This CDR3 reads CASSEQQIQDNEQFF. The CDR3 bases are TGTGCCAGCAGTGAACAACAAATTCAAGACAATGAGCAGTTCTTC. Based on the CDR3 plus reference TRBV2 and TRBJ2-1, the full variable domain is EPEVTQTPSHQVTQMGQEVILRCVPISNHLYFYWYRQILGQKVEFLVSFYNNEISEKSEIFDDQFSVERPDGSNFTLKIRSTKLEDSAMYFCASSEQQIQDNEQFFGPGTRLTVL.

The sample holds many counts of this clonotype. The J gene is TRBJ1-2, the V gene TRBV18; D call uncertain. The V and J ends lost 2 bases and 2 bases respectively, with 9 bases between them. The CDR3 length is 14 residues. CDR1 and CDR2 from the germline V gene are KGHSH and LQKENI. The CDR3 nucleotides are TGTGCCAGCTCACCATTCCCGGGGAACTATGGCTACACCTTC. Its translation is CASSPFPGNYGYTF.

The J gene is TRBJ1-5, the V gene TRBV20-1; D ambiguous. CDR3 length: 13 residues. Germline-derived CDR1 and CDR2 are DFQATT and SNEGSKA (reference sequence). DNA of the CDR3: TGCGGGGTTGAGGGTTATAGCAATCAGCCCCAGCATTTT. As protein: CGVEGYSNQPQHF.

This clonotype has at least ten counts. This chain connects TRBV7-2 to TRBJ1-5; tentative D call: TRBD1 (5 bases). Germline loops: CDR1 SGHTA, CDR2 FQGNSA. V shed 1 base and J shed 7 bases, with 11 bases lying between them. The CDR3 totals 14 residues. This CDR3 reads CASSLVGGAQPQHF. CDR3 sequence (DNA): TGTGCCAGCAGCTTAGTAGGCGGGGCCCAGCCCCAGCATTTT. Full variable domain (outside the CDR3, taken from reference TRBV7-2 and TRBJ1-5): GAGVSQSPSNKVTEKGKDVELRCDPISGHTALYWYRQSLGQGLEFLIYFQGNSAPDKSGLPSDRFSAERTGGSVSTLTIQRTQQEDSAVYLCASSLVGGAQPQHFGDGTRLSIL.

By sample share, this clonotype is medium-sized. This chain connects TRBV2 to TRBJ1-2, with 7 bases that match TRBD1. J was trimmed by 9 bases and V by 5 bases; bases with no gene match: 6. This CDR3 is built from 12 residues. Germline lookup yields CDR1 SNHLY and CDR2 FYNNEI. The CDR3 DNA sequence: TGTGCCAGCAGTACCGTGGACAGGAGCTACACCTTC. Residues: CASSTVDRSYTF.

Comments on this clonotype: This may be a read error: a much more frequent sequence differs by one nucleotide. J is TRBJ2-2 and V is TRBV11-2, with D unresolved. The V gene's germline CDR1 is SGHAT and CDR2 FQNNGV. The CDR3 totals 14 residues. In DNA, the CDR3 is TGTGCCAGCAGCTTAGCAAGAGACACCGTGGAGCTGTTTTTT. Protein sequence: CASSLARDTVELFF. The full variable domain, with the rest looked up from reference TRBV11-2 and TRBJ2-2, is EAGVAQSPRYKIIEKRQSVAFWCNPISGHATLYWYQQILGQGPKLLIQFQNNGVVDDSQLPKDRFSAERLKGVDSTLKIQPAKLEDSAVYLCASSLARDTVELFFGEGSRLTVL.